This T cell receptor beta chain was observed in a study of cytomegalovirus exposure and HLA in healthy donors. This clone was seen only once. Germline loops: CDR1 LNHDA, CDR2 SQIVND (reference sequence). Germline trimming cut 3 bases from V and 12 bases from J; bases unmatched to any gene: 24. This CDR3 has 20 amino acids. The PCR employed 60 Vbeta primers together with 13 Jbeta primers. Using immunoSEQ multiplex PCR, the repertoire was profiled, and TCRdb retains in-frame clones only, with some absent. The sample lists 40,000 or so clones; about two thirds were seen once. This receptor was obtained from a woman aged 25 to 39 in good health and CMV-seronegative. V gene TRBV19 combines with J gene TRBJ2-1, with 12 nucleotides matching TRBD2. The sample taken for sequencing was PBMCs. CDR3 in DNA: TGTGCCAGTAGTATCGTCGTCCTAGCGGGAGGGCCCGACGGGATTCGCGCGCAGTTCTTC. This gives the protein CASSIVVLAGGPDGIRAQFF. The variable domain in full, completed from reference TRBV19 and TRBJ2-1, reads DGGITQSPKYLFRKEGQNVTLSCEQNLNHDAMYWYRQDPGQGLRLIYYSQIVNDFQKGDIAEGYSVSREKKESFPLTVTSAQKNPTAFYLCASSIVVLAGGPDGIRAQFFGPGTRLTVL.